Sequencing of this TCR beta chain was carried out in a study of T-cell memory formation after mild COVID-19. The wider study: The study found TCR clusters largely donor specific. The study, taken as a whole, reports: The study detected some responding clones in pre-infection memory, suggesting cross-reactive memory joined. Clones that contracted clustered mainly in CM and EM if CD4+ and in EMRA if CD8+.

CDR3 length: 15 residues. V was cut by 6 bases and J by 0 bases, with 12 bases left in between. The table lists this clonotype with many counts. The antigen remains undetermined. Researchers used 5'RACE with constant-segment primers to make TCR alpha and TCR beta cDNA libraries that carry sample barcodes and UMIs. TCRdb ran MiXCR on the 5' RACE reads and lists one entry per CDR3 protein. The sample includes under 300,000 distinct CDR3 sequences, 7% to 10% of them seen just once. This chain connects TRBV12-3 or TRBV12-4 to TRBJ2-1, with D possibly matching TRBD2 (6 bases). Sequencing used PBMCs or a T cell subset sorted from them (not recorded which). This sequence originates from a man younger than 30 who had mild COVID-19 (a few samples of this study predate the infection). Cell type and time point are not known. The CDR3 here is CASRPRGSSYNEQFF. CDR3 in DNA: TGTGCCAGCAGGCCCCGGGGGAGCTCCTACAATGAGCAGTTCTTC.